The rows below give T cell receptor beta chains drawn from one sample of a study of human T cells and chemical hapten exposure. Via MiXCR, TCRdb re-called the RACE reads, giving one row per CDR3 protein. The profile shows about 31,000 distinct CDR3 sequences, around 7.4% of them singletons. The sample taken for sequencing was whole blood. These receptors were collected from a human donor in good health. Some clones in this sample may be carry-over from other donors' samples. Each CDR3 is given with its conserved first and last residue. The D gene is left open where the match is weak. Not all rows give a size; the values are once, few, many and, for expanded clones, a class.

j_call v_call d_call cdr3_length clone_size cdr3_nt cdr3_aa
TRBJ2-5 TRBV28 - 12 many TGTGCCAGCAAGACTAATGGAGAGACCCAGTACTTC CASKTNGETQYF
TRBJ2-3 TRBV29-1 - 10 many TGCAGCGTTAATATCCCTCCGCAGTATTTT CSVNIPPQYF
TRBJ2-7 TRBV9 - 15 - TGTGCCAGCAGCGTAGGACAGTCCCAGTTTTACGAGCAGTACTTC CASSVGQSQFYEQYF
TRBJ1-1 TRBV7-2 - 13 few TGTGCCAGCAGCTCTATACGTAGCACTGAAGCTTTCTTT CASSSIRSTEAFF
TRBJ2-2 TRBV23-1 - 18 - TGCGCCAGCAGTCCCTTCCCCCCCGAACAGGGGGGGACCGGGGAGCTGTTTTTT CASSPFPPEQGGTGELFF
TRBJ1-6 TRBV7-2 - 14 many TGTGCCAGCAGCTTTAGTTCGGGGAATTCACCCCTCCACTTT CASSFSSGNSPLHF
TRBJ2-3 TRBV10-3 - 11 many TGTGCCATCACCCCTTCAGATACGCAGTATTTT CAITPSDTQYF
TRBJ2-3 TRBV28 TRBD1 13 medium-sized TGTGCCAGCAGACGACAGGGGGCAGATACGCAGTATTTT CASRRQGADTQYF
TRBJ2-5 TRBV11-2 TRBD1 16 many TGTGCCAGCAGCTCTACGCGGACAGGGTTTACGGAGACCCAGTACTTC CASSSTRTGFTETQYF
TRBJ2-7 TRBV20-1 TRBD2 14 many TGCAGTGTCGCTAGGACTAGCGGACTCTACGAGCAGTACTTC CSVARTSGLYEQYF
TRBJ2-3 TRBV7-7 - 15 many TGTGCTAGCAGCTTATCGGAAAGAACCACAGATACGCAGTATTTT CASSLSERTTDTQYF